This is a list of T cell receptor beta chains from one sample in a study of tumor-infiltrating lymphocytes in localized non-small cell lung cancer. Sequencing was performed with immunoSEQ multiplex PCR; in TCRdb, only in-frame clones are kept and a portion is missing. The sample holds about 12,000 clones, approximately 79% seen once. The source material was lung tumor tissue. The origin of the receptors is a human donor with non-small cell lung cancer. Both conserved end residues are part of each CDR3. D genes are given only for firm matches. Size is omitted from some rows. Given values are once, few, many or a class for expanded clones.

D gene: NA; clone size: NA; V gene: TRBV2; J gene: TRBJ1-6; CDR3 DNA: TGTGCCATAACACAGCAGACAGTAGTTAATTCACCCCTCCACTTT; CDR3 protein: CAITQQTVVNSPLHF
D gene: NA; clone size: NA; V gene: TRBV6-5; J gene: TRBJ1-5; CDR3 DNA: TGTGCCAGCAGGCGAGCCGGCAACGTGCAGCCCCAGCATTTT; CDR3 protein: CASRRAGNVQPQHF
D gene: TRBD1; clone size: NA; V gene: TRBV19; J gene: TRBJ1-1; CDR3 DNA: TGTGCCAGTAGTCCCTGGACAGGGGCTATGAACACTGAAGCTTTCTTT; CDR3 protein: CASSPWTGAMNTEAFF
D gene: NA; clone size: NA; V gene: TRBV30; J gene: TRBJ1-1; CDR3 DNA: TGTGCCGCCTCAGGTCGGTACGGGAGGGGCACTGAAGCTTTCTTT; CDR3 protein: CAASGRYGRGTEAFF
D gene: TRBD1; clone size: NA; V gene: TRBV9; J gene: TRBJ2-7; CDR3 DNA: TGTGCCAGCAGCGTAGGAAGTGCAGGGGGCAATGACGAGCAGTACTTC; CDR3 protein: CASSVGSAGGNDEQYF
D gene: NA; clone size: NA; V gene: TRBV18; J gene: TRBJ1-2; CDR3 DNA: TGTGCCAGCTCAACACAGGGTTTGGCTGGCTACACCTTC; CDR3 protein: CASSTQGLAGYTF
D gene: NA; clone size: NA; V gene: TRBV7-6; J gene: TRBJ1-4; CDR3 DNA: TGTGCCAGCAGCTTAGGATCAGGGCGGGAAAAACTGTTTTTT; CDR3 protein: CASSLGSGREKLFF
D gene: TRBD2; clone size: once; V gene: TRBV7-9; J gene: TRBJ2-1; CDR3 DNA: TGTGCCAGCAGTTTCGGACTAGCGGGTCCCTCCTACAATGAGCAGTTCTTC; CDR3 protein: CASSFGLAGPSYNEQFF
D gene: TRBD1; clone size: NA; V gene: TRBV15; J gene: TRBJ1-5; CDR3 DNA: TGTGCCACCAGCTCTCAGGGGGCCCGACAGCCCCAGCATTTT; CDR3 protein: CATSSQGARQPQHF
D gene: NA; clone size: once; V gene: TRBV18; J gene: TRBJ1-1; CDR3 DNA: TGTGCCAGCTCACCACCTGGAGTCACTGAAGCTTTCTTT; CDR3 protein: CASSPPGVTEAFF
D gene: TRBD2; clone size: NA; V gene: TRBV7-7; J gene: TRBJ2-1; CDR3 DNA: TGTGCCAGCAGCCCTGGACTAGCGGGGGGGCTGAATGAGCAGTTCTTC; CDR3 protein: CASSPGLAGGLNEQFF
D gene: TRBD1; clone size: few; V gene: TRBV14; J gene: TRBJ2-6; CDR3 DNA: TGTGCCAGCAGCCAACAGGGGGACTCTGGGGCCAACGTCCTGACTTTC; CDR3 protein: CASSQQGDSGANVLTF
D gene: TRBD2; clone size: NA; V gene: TRBV7-2; J gene: TRBJ2-1; CDR3 DNA: TGTGCCAGCAGCTTAGGGACTAGCCTGGGGCGGCAGTTCTTC; CDR3 protein: CASSLGTSLGRQFF
D gene: NA; clone size: NA; V gene: TRBV2; J gene: TRBJ2-7; CDR3 DNA: TGTGCCAGCAGTGAAACTACCAGTGGGTACGAGCAGTACTTC; CDR3 protein: CASSETTSGYEQYF
D gene: TRBD1; clone size: NA; V gene: TRBV19; J gene: TRBJ1-4; CDR3 DNA: TGTGCCAGTAGTATTCCGACAGGGAGTAATGAAAAATTGTTTTTT; CDR3 protein: CASSIPTGSNEKLFF
D gene: NA; clone size: NA; V gene: TRBV5-1; J gene: TRBJ2-1; CDR3 DNA: TGCGCCAGCAGCTTAATGGGACAAATCTGGGATGAGCAGTTCTTC; CDR3 protein: CASSLMGQIWDEQFF
D gene: NA; clone size: NA; V gene: TRBV2; J gene: TRBJ2-5; CDR3 DNA: TGTGCCAGCAGTGAGACCGACAGCAGTAGCATACAGTACTTC; CDR3 protein: CASSETDSSSIQYF
D gene: TRBD2; clone size: NA; V gene: TRBV27; J gene: TRBJ2-7; CDR3 DNA: TGTGCCAGCAGTTTAGTTTTCGGACTAGCGATTAACGAGCAGTACTTC; CDR3 protein: CASSLVFGLAINEQYF
D gene: NA; clone size: NA; V gene: TRBV29-1; J gene: TRBJ1-3; CDR3 DNA: TGCAGCGTTTCGGGACTGTCCTCTGGAAACACCATATATTTT; CDR3 protein: CSVSGLSSGNTIYF
D gene: NA; clone size: NA; V gene: TRBV27; J gene: TRBJ2-3; CDR3 DNA: TGTGCCAGCACCCCCCTAGGGGCGGATACGCAGTATTTT; CDR3 protein: CASTPLGADTQYF
D gene: NA; clone size: few; V gene: TRBV28; J gene: TRBJ2-5; CDR3 DNA: TGTGCCAGCAGTTTATTCGACAGCCCAACGGGTATCCAGTACTTC; CDR3 protein: CASSLFDSPTGIQYF
D gene: TRBD2; clone size: NA; V gene: TRBV9; J gene: TRBJ2-1; CDR3 DNA: TGTGCCAGCAGCGAAGCGGGAAGCTCCTACAATGAGCAGTTCTTC; CDR3 protein: CASSEAGSSYNEQFF